This is a list of T cell receptor beta chains from one sample in a study of T cell changes during pregnancy in multiple sclerosis. The data were produced by immunoSEQ multiplex PCR, yet TCRdb's version contains in-frame clones alone and is incomplete. Among 45,000 or so clones listed, more than 85% were seen once. Here the sequenced sample was CD8+ T cells from peripheral blood mononuclear cells, taken in the second trimester of pregnancy. These TCRs come from a female donor with multiple sclerosis, enrolled in a pregnancy study. The CDR3 runs from the conserved cysteine through the conserved F or W. A D gene is named only where the DNA matches it firmly. Expanded clones are given a class, and other clones once, few, many or no size at all.

v_gene: TRBV11-1; j_gene: TRBJ1-1; d_gene: .; abundance: .; CDR3aa: CASSLGVRGTEAFF; CDR3nt: TGTGCCAGCAGCTTAGGGGTCAGGGGAACTGAAGCTTTCTTT
v_gene: TRBV29-1; j_gene: TRBJ1-1; d_gene: .; abundance: few; CDR3aa: CSFLEGVSEAFF; CDR3nt: TGCAGCTTTCTTGAGGGGGTCTCTGAAGCTTTCTTT
v_gene: TRBV9; j_gene: TRBJ1-2; d_gene: .; abundance: .; CDR3aa: CASSVGDTSGYTF; CDR3nt: TGTGCCAGCAGCGTAGGGGACACTTCTGGCTACACCTTC
v_gene: TRBV7-9; j_gene: TRBJ2-3; d_gene: .; abundance: .; CDR3aa: CASGHGVDTQYF; CDR3nt: TGTGCCAGTGGGCACGGCGTAGATACGCAGTATTTT
v_gene: TRBV10-1; j_gene: TRBJ1-1; d_gene: .; abundance: few; CDR3aa: CASIPRGADTEAFF; CDR3nt: TGCGCCAGCATTCCCAGGGGAGCGGACACTGAAGCTTTCTTT
v_gene: TRBV27; j_gene: TRBJ2-7; d_gene: TRBD2; abundance: .; CDR3aa: CASSLTAGGPYEQYF; CDR3nt: TGTGCCAGCAGTTTAACGGCGGGGGGGCCCTACGAGCAGTACTTC
v_gene: TRBV9; j_gene: TRBJ2-6; d_gene: .; abundance: once; CDR3aa: CASSIRGVPGANVLTF; CDR3nt: TGTGCCAGCAGCATCAGGGGGGTTCCTGGGGCCAACGTCCTGACTTTC
v_gene: TRBV11-1; j_gene: TRBJ1-1; d_gene: .; abundance: .; CDR3aa: CASSSPVGTNTEAFF; CDR3nt: TGTGCCAGCAGCTCTCCGGTGGGCACCAACACTGAAGCTTTCTTT
v_gene: TRBV7-8; j_gene: TRBJ2-3; d_gene: TRBD2; abundance: .; CDR3aa: CASSFGTSGGDTDTQYF; CDR3nt: TGTGCCAGCAGCTTCGGGACTAGTGGGGGTGACACAGATACGCAGTATTTT
v_gene: TRBV25-1; j_gene: TRBJ1-5; d_gene: TRBD1; abundance: .; CDR3aa: CASSISTGEPQHF; CDR3nt: TGTGCCAGCAGTATAAGTACAGGGGAGCCCCAGCATTTT
v_gene: TRBV19; j_gene: TRBJ1-2; d_gene: .; abundance: .; CDR3aa: CASSGVVGAPNYGYTF; CDR3nt: TGTGCCAGTAGTGGGGTGGTGGGGGCCCCCAACTATGGCTACACCTTC
v_gene: TRBV5-4; j_gene: TRBJ1-1; d_gene: TRBD1; abundance: .; CDR3aa: CASSVSRGTEAFF; CDR3nt: TGTGCCAGCAGCGTCTCCAGGGGGACTGAAGCTTTCTTT
v_gene: TRBV5-6; j_gene: TRBJ2-5; d_gene: TRBD2; abundance: .; CDR3aa: CASSGSSGADQETQYF; CDR3nt: TGTGCCAGCAGCGGATCTAGCGGGGCCGACCAAGAGACCCAGTACTTC
v_gene: TRBV6-5; j_gene: TRBJ1-1; d_gene: .; abundance: .; CDR3aa: CASTQRGRNTEAFF; CDR3nt: TGTGCCAGCACCCAAAGGGGCAGGAACACTGAAGCTTTCTTT
v_gene: TRBV27; j_gene: TRBJ2-1; d_gene: TRBD2; abundance: .; CDR3aa: CATFLLAGGNNEQFF; CDR3nt: TGTGCCACCTTCTTACTAGCGGGGGGGAACAATGAGCAGTTCTTC
v_gene: TRBV7-6; j_gene: TRBJ2-7; d_gene: .; abundance: .; CDR3aa: CASSFAGAYEQYF; CDR3nt: TGTGCCAGCAGCTTTGCCGGGGCCTACGAGCAGTACTTC